Shown below are 9 T cell receptor beta chains from a single sample sequenced in a study of cytomegalovirus exposure and HLA in healthy donors. The PCR made use of 60 Vbeta and 13 Jbeta primers. Using immunoSEQ multiplex PCR, the repertoire was profiled, and TCRdb retains in-frame clones only, with some absent. The sample has 150,000 to 200,000 clones; over 70% are singletons. Material: PBMCs. The receptors originated from a woman aged 40 to 50 in good health and CMV-seropositive.

This rearrangement joins TRBV21-1 to TRBJ1-2. TRBV21-1 is designated a pseudogene. The CDR3 loop spans 14 amino acids. The CDR3: CASSRPGVFGGYTF. CDR3 bases: TGTGCCAGCAGCAGACCGGGAGTGTTTGGTGGCTACACCTTC.

The V gene is TRBV9, the J gene TRBJ1-2; D remains ambiguous. The germline V gene has CDR1 SGDLS and CDR2 YYNGEE. This CDR3 comprises 15 residues. The germline V and J ends were trimmed by 3 bases and 7 bases, with 19 bases remaining between them. CDR3 sequence (DNA): TGTGCCAGCAGCGCCCTAACAGCCCTCGGAGGTGGCTACACCTTC. Its protein is CASSALTALGGGYTF.

This clone was recorded once. The chain uses TRBV5-1 and TRBJ2-1; 7 nucleotides line up with TRBD2. Trimming took 4 bases from V and 5 from J; bases not matched to a gene: 12. The germline gives CDR1 SGHRS, CDR2 YFSETQ. CDR3 length: 16 residues. CDR3 loop: CASSQEPSGINNEQFF. CDR3 nucleotides: TGCGCCAGCAGCCAAGAACCTAGCGGAATCAACAATGAGCAGTTCTTC.

The chain carries TRBV7-6 and TRBJ2-7; TRBD1 agrees at 10 bases. Germline CDR1 SGHVS, CDR2 FNYEAQ. V gave up 1 base and J gave up 2 bases; unmatched junction bases: 5. This CDR3 has 16 residues. The CDR3 sequence is CASSLGGGTGAYEQYF. CDR3 bases: TGTGCCAGCAGCTTAGGGGGAGGGACAGGGGCCTACGAGCAGTACTTC.

The chain recombines TRBV30 with TRBJ1-3, with D perhaps TRBD1 (5 bases). The CDR3 runs to 15 residues. Trimming removed 3 bases at V and 4 bases at J, with 16 bases between. The germline CDR1 and CDR2 sequences are GTSNPN and SVGIG (reference sequence). CDR3 coding DNA: TGTGCCTGGAGGAGGCAGGGAGGTGGCGGAAACACCATATATTTT. Encoded protein: CAWRRQGGGGNTIYF.

The chain employs TRBV9 and TRBJ2-1; the match to TRBD2 covers 8 bases. The germline gives CDR1 SGDLS, CDR2 YYNGEE. The CDR3 is made up of 14 amino acids. V gave up 2 bases and J gave up 2 bases; unmatched junction bases: 0. The CDR3 region has the DNA TGTGCCAGCAGCGTCGGGGGGGCCTACAATGAGCAGTTCTTC. Its protein is CASSVGGAYNEQFF.

The rearrangement uses TRBV9 and TRBJ2-1; 9 bases line up with TRBD2. Per the germline V gene, CDR1 is SGDLS and CDR2 is YYNGEE. The length of the CDR3 is 16 residues. V dropped 3 bases and J dropped 0; count of bases not matched to a gene: 4. CDR3 DNA sequence: TGTGCCAGCAGCGCGGCGGGGGGGCTCTCCTACAATGAGCAGTTCTTC. Its protein product is CASSAAGGLSYNEQFF.

The rearrangement joins TRBV27 to TRBJ2-3; 8 positions agree with TRBD2. The CDR3 extends over 12 amino acids. The germline CDR1 and CDR2 sequences are MNHEY and SMNVEV (reference sequence). Unmatched junction bases numbered 4, after V lost 10 bases and J lost 4 bases. The CDR3 here is CANKRGPDTQYF. In nucleotides, the CDR3 is TGTGCCAATAAGCGGGGGCCAGATACGCAGTATTTT.

CDR3 in DNA: TGCGCCAGCAGCTTGGAGACAGGGGTATACTATGGCTACACCTTC. It encodes CASSLETGVYYGYTF. The chain is built from TRBV5-1 and TRBJ1-2; 8 bases line up with TRBD1. This CDR3 is built from 15 residues. The germline V gene has CDR1 SGHRS and CDR2 YFSETQ. V was clipped by 0 bases and J by 3 bases; unmatched bases: 4. Filled out from reference TRBV5-1 and TRBJ1-2, the complete variable domain reads KAGVTQTPRYLIKTRGQQVTLSCSPISGHRSVSWYQQTPGQGLQFLFEYFSETQRNKGNFPGRFSGRQFSNSRSEMNVSTLELGDSALYLCASSLETGVYYGYTFGSGTRLTVV.